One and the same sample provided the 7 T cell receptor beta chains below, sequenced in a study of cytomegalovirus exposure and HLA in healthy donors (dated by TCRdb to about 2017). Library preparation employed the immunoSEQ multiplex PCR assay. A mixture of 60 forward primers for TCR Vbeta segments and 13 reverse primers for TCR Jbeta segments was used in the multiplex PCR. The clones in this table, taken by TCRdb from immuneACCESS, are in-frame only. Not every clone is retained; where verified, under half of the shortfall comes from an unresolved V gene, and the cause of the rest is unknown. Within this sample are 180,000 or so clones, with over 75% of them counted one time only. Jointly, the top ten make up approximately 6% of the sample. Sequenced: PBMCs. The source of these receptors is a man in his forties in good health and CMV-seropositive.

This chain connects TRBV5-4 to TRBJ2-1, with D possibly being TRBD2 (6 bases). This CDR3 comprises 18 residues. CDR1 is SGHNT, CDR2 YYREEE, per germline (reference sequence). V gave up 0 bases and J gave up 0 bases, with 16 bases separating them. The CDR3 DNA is TGTGCCAGCAGCTTGGGGGCGCGGGACCTGAGCTCCTACAATGAGCAGTTCTTC. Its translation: CASSLGARDLSSYNEQFF.

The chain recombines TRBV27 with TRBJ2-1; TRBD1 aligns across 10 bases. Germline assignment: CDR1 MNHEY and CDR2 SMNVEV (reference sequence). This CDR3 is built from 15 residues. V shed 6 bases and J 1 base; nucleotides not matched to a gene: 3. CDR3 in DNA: TGTGCCAGCAGGATGGACAGGGGGTCCTACAATGAGCAGTTCTTC. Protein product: CASRMDRGSYNEQFF.

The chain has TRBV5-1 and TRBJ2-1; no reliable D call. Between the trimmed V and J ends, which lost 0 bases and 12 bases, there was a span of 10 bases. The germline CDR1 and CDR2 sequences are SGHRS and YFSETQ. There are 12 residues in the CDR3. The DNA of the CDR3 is TGCGCCAGCAGCTTGGAGATCGGTGGGCAGTTCTTC. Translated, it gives CASSLEIGGQFF.

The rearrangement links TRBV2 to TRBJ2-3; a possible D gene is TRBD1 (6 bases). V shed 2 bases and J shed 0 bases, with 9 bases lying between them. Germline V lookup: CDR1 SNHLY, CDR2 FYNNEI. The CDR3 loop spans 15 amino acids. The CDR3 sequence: CASSEQGQSTDTQYF. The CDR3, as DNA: TGTGCCAGCAGTGAACAGGGACAAAGCACAGATACGCAGTATTTT.

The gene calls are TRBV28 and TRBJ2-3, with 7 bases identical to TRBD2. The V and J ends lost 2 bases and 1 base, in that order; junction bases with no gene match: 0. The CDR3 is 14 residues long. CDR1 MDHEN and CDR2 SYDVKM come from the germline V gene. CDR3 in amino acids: CASSLGGGTDTQYF. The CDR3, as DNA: TGTGCCAGCAGTTTAGGGGGGGGCACAGATACGCAGTATTTT.

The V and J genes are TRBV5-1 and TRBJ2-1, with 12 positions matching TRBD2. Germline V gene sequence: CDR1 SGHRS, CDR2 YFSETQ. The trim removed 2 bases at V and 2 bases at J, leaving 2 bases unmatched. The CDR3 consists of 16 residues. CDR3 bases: TGCGCCAGCAGCTTTCTAGCGGGAGGGACCTACAATGAGCAGTTCTTC. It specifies CASSFLAGGTYNEQFF. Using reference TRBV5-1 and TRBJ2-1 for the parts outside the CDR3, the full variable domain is KAGVTQTPRYLIKTRGQQVTLSCSPISGHRSVSWYQQTPGQGLQFLFEYFSETQRNKGNFPGRFSGRQFSNSRSEMNVSTLELGDSALYLCASSFLAGGTYNEQFFGPGTRLTVL.

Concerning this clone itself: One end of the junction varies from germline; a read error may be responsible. The DNA of the CDR3 is TGTGCCAGCAGCCGACTAGCGCCCAATGGGGTAGCCAAAAACAGTCAGTACTTC. The encoded protein is CASSRLAPNGVAKNSQYF. The chain has TRBV11-3 and TRBJ2-4, with TRBD2 matching 8 bases. CDR3 length equals 18 residues. The germline V gene encodes CDR1 SGHNT and CDR2 YENEEA.